This T cell receptor beta chain originates from a study of blood T cells in healthy people across ages (dated by TCRdb to 2013 to 2016). Study-level background: In model experiments, template switching captured about one uniquely barcoded TCR beta cDNA molecule for every two T cells. To avoid experimental bias, donors of different ages were spread randomly across the sequencing lanes. Two additional independent replicas of 1 million unique cDNA reads from the same blood draw were analyzed for two donors (one aged 18 to 29 and one aged 80 or older). Age-related changes in TCR beta repertoire diversity were measured in the study by deep sequencing normalized with unique cDNA molecular identifiers. The donors were divided into four age groups: young (average roughly 17 years), middle-aged (approximately 42), aged (about 60) and long-lived (more than 75).

Concerning this clonotype itself: The antigen it recognizes is unknown. The record has no base qualities; no much larger clone is one base away.

Summary of the overall study and its limitations: Compared with the aged group, the long-lived group had more naive CD4+ T cells, fewer expanded clones and increased TCR diversity, suggesting age selection. Observed TCR beta diversity per million T cells fell roughly linearly with age, and a significant reduction was already apparent by age about 38. Total diversity estimates from one million sequenced T cells were considered lower bounds and underestimates. There was a strong correlation between observed TCR beta diversity and the percentage of naive T cells measured by flow cytometry. Since profiling was done on bulk unsorted PBMCs, naive and antigen-experienced compartments could not be conclusively compared. Because donor CMV infection status was unknown, age-related changes in expanded clonotypes were potentially confounded.

Systemically healthy Caucasian individuals from Russia, 39 in total and aged about 6 to 95 years, were included as donors. Each donor gave about 11 milliliters of peripheral blood, drawn into EDTA-treated Vacutainer tubes. PBMCs were isolated by Ficoll-Paque density-gradient centrifugation, with at least 7 million obtained per sample. Total RNA, at least 5.5 micrograms per sample, was extracted from PBMCs with Trizol reagent. The percentages of naive CD45RAhigh/CD27high T cells were determined by flow cytometry on a PBMC aliquot from every donor. The cysteine opens and the phenylalanine closes a CDR3 of 14 amino acids. The sequence is cut down to CDR3 DNA, 42 bases in frame from base 1. The junction carries 15 bases between V and J, which are trimmed by 6 bases and 7 bases respectively. CDR1 and CDR2, looked up from the germline V gene (reference sequence), are MNHNY and SVGAGI. The library was obtained by 5' RACE. Instrument used: Illumina HiSeq 2500. The second PCR ran for about 6 to 12 cycles and used a J-beta primer mix along with a sample-barcoded 5' primer. A template-switch 5' adaptor carrying 12 random nucleotides introduced a unique molecular identifier onto each TCR beta cDNA molecule. Each sample yielded at least 2.5 million CDR3-containing paired-end reads. All of the RNA was converted into first-strand cDNA using the Mint cDNA synthesis kit, with a TRBC-specific oligonucleotide serving as the primer. All cDNA was treated with uracil-DNA glycosylase and then went through a first 18-cycle PCR with the universal primers M1SS and BC2_uni_R. The authors processed their data as follows. For normalization, 1 million high-quality reads were randomly selected from each sample, with every read carrying a distinct molecular identifier. Instead of being binned into consensus sequences, reads that shared molecular identifiers were thrown out. MiTCR, run with a Q25 quality threshold and the strictest error-elimination algorithm, handled CDR3 identification, clonotype clustering and error correction. A nonparametric unseen species model with Euler transformation was used to estimate lower-bound total TCR beta diversity. The public reads were run again by TCRdb, first through fastp at Q25 and then through MiXCR, and only productive beta chains were kept. Rows are combined by CDR3 protein, so each entry shows the most common genes and DNA. The V and J calls, along with clone size, are taken from TCRdb and not from the paper's own processing. The sample profile shows around 800,000 distinct CDR3 sequences; approximately 59% of them were found once. Together, the top ten hold around a quarter of the sample.

The sequence derives from a man under 40 in good health. Here the chain combines TRBV6-6 and TRBJ1-4, and TRBD1 may be the D gene, going by 6 matching bases. The sample was blood. The nucleotide sequence is TGTGCCAGCAGCCCGAGACAGGCTGCTGAAAAACTGTTTTTT. This translates into CASSPRQAAEKLFF.